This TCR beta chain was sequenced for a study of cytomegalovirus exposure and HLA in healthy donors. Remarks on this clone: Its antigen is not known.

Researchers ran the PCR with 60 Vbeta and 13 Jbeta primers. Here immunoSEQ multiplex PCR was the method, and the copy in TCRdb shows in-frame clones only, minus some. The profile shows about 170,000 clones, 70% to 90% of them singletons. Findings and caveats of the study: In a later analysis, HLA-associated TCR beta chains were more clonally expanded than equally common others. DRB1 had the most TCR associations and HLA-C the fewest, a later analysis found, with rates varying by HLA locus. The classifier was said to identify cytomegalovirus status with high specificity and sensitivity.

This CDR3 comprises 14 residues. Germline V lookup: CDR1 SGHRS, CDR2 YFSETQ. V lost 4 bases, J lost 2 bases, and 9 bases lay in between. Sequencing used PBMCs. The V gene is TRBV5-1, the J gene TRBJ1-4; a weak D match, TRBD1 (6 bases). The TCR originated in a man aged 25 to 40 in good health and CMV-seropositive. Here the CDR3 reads CASSLDSTNEKLFF. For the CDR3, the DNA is TGCGCCAGCAGCCTGGACAGCACTAATGAAAAACTGTTTTTT.